This T cell receptor (beta chain) was retrieved from a study of blood T cell repertoires in COVID-19. Whole-study context: The United States, Italy and Spain provided the acute and convalescent COVID-19 samples. PBMCs, B-cell-depleted T cells, or T cells provided the cDNA or gDNA that made up the material.

Trimming stripped 7 bases from V and 2 bases from J, with 14 bases between. This CDR3 has 14 residues. The V gene's germline CDR1 is LNHDA and CDR2 SQIVND (reference sequence). As processed by the authors: Reference gene primer amplification yielded estimated nucleated cell counts. Assay: immunoSEQ multiplex PCR; the TCRdb copy retains only in-frame clones and omits some. The D gene and trimming were derived from the DNA, and the V and J assignments and clone size from that table. The sample lists around 68,000 clones, 75% to 90% occurring once. This TCR was sampled from a human donor in a cohort sampled during active COVID-19. V gene TRBV19 combines with J gene TRBJ1-2, with TRBD1 as a possible D gene (6 bases). Sequenced input: peripheral blood. The CDR3 nucleotides are TGTGCCAGTACCTTGGGCAGGGGAAACTATGGCTACACCTTC. Protein sequence: CASTLGRGNYGYTF.